One and the same sample provided the 9 T cell receptor beta chains below, sequenced in a study of molecular identifiers for immune sequencing clone quantification. TCRdb re-derived calls from the PCR reads in MiXCR, one entry per CDR3 protein. Seen here are about 97,000 distinct CDR3 sequences, 30% to 35% observed once, and the top ten hold roughly 10%. The sample comprised naive CD8+ T cells from blood, with Jurkat cell RNA spiked in. The sample's subset: FACS-sorted CD8+CD4-CCR7+CD45RA+ naive T cells. Receptor source: a human donor in good health. Some libraries in this study had Jurkat cell RNA spiked in.

A remark on this clonotype: A read error may account for a junction end that differs from germline. The chain carries TRBV5-1 and TRBJ2-7, with no clear D. In germline, CDR1 is SGHRS, CDR2 YFSETQ. The CDR3 spans 12 residues. The CDR3 DNA reads TGCGCCAGCAGCTTGGGATCCTACGAGCAGAACTTC. Its protein product is CASSLGSYEQNF.

The chain combines TRBV11-2 with TRBJ2-7; D ambiguous. Germline V gives CDR1 SGHAT, CDR2 FQNNGV. Deletions cut 4 bases from V and 1 base from J, with 8 bases between. The CDR3 covers 13 residues. The CDR3 reads CASSSKPSYEQYF. The CDR3 coding sequence is TGTGCCAGCAGCTCCAAACCATCCTACGAGCAGTACTTC.

As for this clonotype: The conserved closing phenylalanine or tryptophan is absent in this CDR3, likely reflecting a read error. This chain uses TRBV5-5 with TRBJ2-6; perhaps TRBD1 as D (6 bases). CDR1 and CDR2 from the germline V gene are SGHKS and YYEKEE (reference sequence). CDR3 length equals 15 residues. DNA of the CDR3: TGTGCCAGCTGCTTGTGGACAGCTGGGGCCAACGTCCTGACTATC. This encodes CASCLWTAGANVLTI.

The chain combines TRBV10-1 with TRBJ2-2, with a weak D call TRBD2 (5 bases). In germline, CDR1 is WNHNN, CDR2 SYGVQD (reference sequence). The V gene lost 5 bases and the J gene lost 6 bases, with 10 bases spanning the gap. The CDR3 has 13 residues. As DNA, the CDR3 is TGCGCCAGCAGTCCAACTAGAGCCGGGGAGCTGTTTTTT. As protein: CASSPTRAGELFF.

In regard to this clonotype: A read error may explain this, as a much larger clone is one base away. The chain combines TRBV6-4 with TRBJ2-3, with D possibly TRBD1 on 5 matching bases. Germline loops: CDR1 MRHNA, CDR2 SNTAGT. The CDR3 covers 14 residues. The CDR3 sequence is CSSSETASTDTQYF. The CDR3 DNA reads as TGTTCCAGCAGTGAGACAGCCAGCACAGATACGCAGTATTTT.

This clonotype was counted ten times or more. This rearrangement joins TRBV7-8 to TRBJ2-5; D uncertain. The CDR3 is 15 residues long. The V end lost 5 bases, the J end lost 0 bases, and 13 bases lay between the germline ends. From germline, CDR1 is SGHVS and CDR2 FQNEAQ. The CDR3 region is CASSQWGSNQETQYF. Here the CDR3 DNA reads TGTGCCAGCAGCCAATGGGGATCCAACCAAGAGACCCAGTACTTC.

This chain joins TRBV21-1 and TRBJ1-1. TRBV21-1 corresponds to a pseudogene. This CDR3 is built from 12 residues. This chain's CDR3 is CARWVSDTEAFF. The CDR3 nucleotides read TGTGCCAGGTGGGTGTCAGACACTGAAGCTTTTTTT.

This clonotype was seen a few times. CDR3 in amino acids: CASSYFGPYEQYF. The CDR3 nucleotides read TGTGCCAGCAGTTACTTTGGGCCCTACGAGCAGTACTTC. The V gene is TRBV6-6, the J gene TRBJ2-7; D is undetermined. The CDR3 totals 13 residues. With 1 base removed from V and 2 bases from J, the gap between germline ends came to 6 bases. CDR1 is MNHNY, CDR2 SVGAGI, per germline (reference sequence).

For this clonotype: A much larger clone is a single base away; this may be a read error. The gene calls are TRBV6-5 and TRBJ2-7; a weak D match, TRBD2 (5 bases). The V gene's germline CDR1 is MNHEY and CDR2 SVGAGI. The CDR3 is made up of 11 amino acids. V was trimmed by 7 bases and J by 4 bases, leaving 8 bases between them. CDR3 nucleotide sequence: TGTGCCAGCATCGAGGGTTACGAGCAGTACTTC. This gives the protein CASIEGYEQYF.